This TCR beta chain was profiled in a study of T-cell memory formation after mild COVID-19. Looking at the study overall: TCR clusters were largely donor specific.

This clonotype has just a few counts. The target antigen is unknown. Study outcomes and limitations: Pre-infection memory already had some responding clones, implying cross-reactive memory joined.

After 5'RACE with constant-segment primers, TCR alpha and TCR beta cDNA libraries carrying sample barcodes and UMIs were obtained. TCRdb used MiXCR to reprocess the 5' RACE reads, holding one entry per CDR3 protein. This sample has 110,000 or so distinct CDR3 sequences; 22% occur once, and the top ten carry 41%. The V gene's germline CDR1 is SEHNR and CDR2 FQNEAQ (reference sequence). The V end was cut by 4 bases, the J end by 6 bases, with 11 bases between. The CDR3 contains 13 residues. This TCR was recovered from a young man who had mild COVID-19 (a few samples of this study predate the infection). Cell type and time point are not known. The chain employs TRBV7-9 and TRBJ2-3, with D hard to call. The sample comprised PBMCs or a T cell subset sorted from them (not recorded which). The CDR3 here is CASSSPIGDTQYF. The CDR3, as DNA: TGTGCCAGCAGCTCGCCGATAGGGGATACGCAGTATTTT.